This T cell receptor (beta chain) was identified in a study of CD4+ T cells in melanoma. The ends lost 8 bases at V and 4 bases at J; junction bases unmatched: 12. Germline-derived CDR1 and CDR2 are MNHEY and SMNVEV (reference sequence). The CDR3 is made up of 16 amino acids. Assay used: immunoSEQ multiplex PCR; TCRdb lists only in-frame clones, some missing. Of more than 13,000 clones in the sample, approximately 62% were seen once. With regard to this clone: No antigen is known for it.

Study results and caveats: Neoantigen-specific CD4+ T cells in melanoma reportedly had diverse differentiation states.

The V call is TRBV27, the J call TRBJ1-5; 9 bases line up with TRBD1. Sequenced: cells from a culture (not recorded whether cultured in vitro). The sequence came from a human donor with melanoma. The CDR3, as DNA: TGTGCCAGCGCTACTTTAGAGGGACAGGGTAATCAGCCCCAGCATTTT. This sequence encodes CASATLEGQGNQPQHF.